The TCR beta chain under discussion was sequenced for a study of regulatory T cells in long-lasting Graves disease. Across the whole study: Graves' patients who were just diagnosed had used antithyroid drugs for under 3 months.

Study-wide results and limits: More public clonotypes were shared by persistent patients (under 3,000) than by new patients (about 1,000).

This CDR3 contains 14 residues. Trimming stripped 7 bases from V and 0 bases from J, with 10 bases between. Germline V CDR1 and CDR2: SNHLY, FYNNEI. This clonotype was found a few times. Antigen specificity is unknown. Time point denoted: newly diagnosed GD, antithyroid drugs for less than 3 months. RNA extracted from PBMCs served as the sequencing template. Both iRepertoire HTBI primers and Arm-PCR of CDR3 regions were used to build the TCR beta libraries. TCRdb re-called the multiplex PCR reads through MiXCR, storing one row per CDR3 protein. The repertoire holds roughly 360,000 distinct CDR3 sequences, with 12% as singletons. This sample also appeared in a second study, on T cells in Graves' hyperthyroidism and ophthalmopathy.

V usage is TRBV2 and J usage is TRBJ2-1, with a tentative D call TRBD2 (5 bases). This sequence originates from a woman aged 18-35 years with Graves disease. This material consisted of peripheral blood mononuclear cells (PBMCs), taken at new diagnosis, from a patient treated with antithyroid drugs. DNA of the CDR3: TGTGCCAGCATACTAGGAAGCTCCTACAATGAGCAGTTCTTC. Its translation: CASILGSSYNEQFF.